Shown below are 29 T cell receptor beta chains from a single sample sequenced in a study of healthy donors' naive CD4 and CD8 T cells. Starting from about 0.45 ug of total RNA, TCR libraries were made with linear amplification. TCRdb re-derived calls from the reads in MiXCR, one entry per CDR3 protein. The sample includes about 200,000 distinct CDR3 sequences, 65% to 75% of them seen just once. Sequenced material: naive CD4+ and CD8+ T cells sorted from blood, pooled from several donors. These receptors all stem from a pool of human donors in good health; the sample pools cells from several healthy donors.

This chain connects TRBV6-2 or TRBV6-3 to TRBJ2-7; D gene unclear. This CDR3 is 16 amino acids long. Per the germline V gene, CDR1 is MNHEY and CDR2 is SVGEGT. Between the trimmed V and J ends, which lost 4 bases and 5 bases, there was a span of 21 bases. CDR3 amino acids: CASSSAVGGRFDEQYV. In DNA, the CDR3 is TGTGCCAGCAGTTCCGCTGTTGGTGGGCGTTTTGACGAGCAGTACGTC.

In its sample, this clonotype was seen a few times. V and J are TRBV19 and TRBJ2-2; D may be TRBD1 (5 bases). CDR1 and CDR2 from the germline V gene are LNHDA and SQIVND (reference sequence). The CDR3 has 15 residues. The V gene lost 7 bases and the J gene lost 2 bases, with 14 bases spanning the gap. The CDR3 here is CASKGQEINTGELFF. As DNA, the CDR3 is TGTGCCAGTAAGGGGCAGGAGATAAACACCGGGGAGCTGTTTTTT.

The V gene is TRBV30, the J gene TRBJ1-1, with D tentatively TRBD1 (5 bases). The CDR3 is 15 residues long. The ends were cut back, 4 bases at V and 5 bases at J, with 20 bases in the middle. The germline gives CDR1 GTSNPN, CDR2 SVGIG (reference sequence). The DNA of the CDR3 is TGTGCCTGGAAAGGGCAGGGTGAGGGGAGGACTGAAGCTTTCTTT. Its translation is CAWKGQGEGRTEAFF.

This clonotype came up a few times. The V call is TRBV19, the J call TRBJ2-3; D is unclear. This CDR3 region has 13 residues. Germline CDR1 and CDR2: LNHDA and SQIVND (reference sequence). Between the trimmed V and J ends, which lost 5 bases and 1 base, there was a span of 7 bases. CDR3 region: CASSFLGTDTQYF. The CDR3 DNA reads TGTGCCAGTAGTTTCCTGGGCACAGATACGCAGTATTTT. The variable domain in full, with the rest retrieved from reference TRBV19 and TRBJ2-3, is DGGITQSPKYLFRKEGQNVTLSCEQNLNHDAMYWYRQDPGQGLRLIYYSQIVNDFQKGDIAEGYSVSREKKESFPLTVTSAQKNPTAFYLCASSFLGTDTQYFGPGTRLTVL.

This rearrangement joins TRBV29-1 to TRBJ2-1; D could derive from TRBD1 or TRBD2 (5 bases each). Germline V CDR1 and CDR2: SQVTM, ANQGSEA. Trimming removed 7 bases at V and 8 bases at J, with 21 bases between. The CDR3 is made up of 14 amino acids. The CDR3 sequence is CSALPGTVGDEQFF. As DNA, the CDR3 is TGCAGCGCCTTACCGGGGACGGTGGGCGATGAGCAGTTCTTC.

V gene TRBV5-1 combines with J gene TRBJ2-7, with 8 bases matching TRBD1. CDR3 length equals 15 residues. Germline V gene sequence: CDR1 SGHRS, CDR2 YFSETQ. J was trimmed by 5 bases and V by 4 bases; bases with no gene match: 11. CDR3 bases: TGCGCCAGCAGCCCCTATCGGACAGGGATCGACGAGCAGTACTTC. It yields the protein CASSPYRTGIDEQYF.

The rearrangement links TRBV19 to TRBJ1-1, with no clear D. Per germline, CDR1 LNHDA and CDR2 SQIVND (reference sequence). Trimming stripped 3 bases from V and 0 bases from J, with 5 bases between. The CDR3 length is 13 residues. As DNA, the CDR3 is TGTGCCAGTAGTATTAACCTGAACACTGAAGCTTTCTTT. Amino acid sequence: CASSINLNTEAFF. The complete variable domain, with remaining parts taken from reference TRBV19 and TRBJ1-1, reads DGGITQSPKYLFRKEGQNVTLSCEQNLNHDAMYWYRQDPGQGLRLIYYSQIVNDFQKGDIAEGYSVSREKKESFPLTVTSAQKNPTAFYLCASSINLNTEAFFGQGTRLTVV.

J is TRBJ1-1 and V is TRBV20-1; D gene unclear. Germline CDR1 reads DFQATT; CDR2 reads SNEGSKA (reference sequence). CDR3 length: 12 amino acids. Trimming shortened V by 4 bases and J by 14 bases, and 20 bases separated the two germline ends. CDR3: CSANKLGEVGFF. CDR3 nucleotides: TGCAGTGCTAACAAACTCGGCGAGGTAGGGTTCTTT.

V is TRBV30 and J is TRBJ2-7, with 13 bases that match TRBD2. The germline V gene encodes CDR1 GTSNPN and CDR2 SVGIG (reference sequence). V lost 3 bases to trimming and J lost 5 bases; unmatched junction nucleotides: 7. The CDR3 is 15 residues long. This CDR3 reads CAWSELGLAGDEQYF. CDR3 nucleotide sequence: TGTGCCTGGAGCGAACTCGGACTAGCGGGAGACGAGCAGTACTTC.

This clonotype was seen only once. The chain combines TRBV10-3 with TRBJ2-5; D is unclear. Trimming pared 10 bases from V and 4 bases from J, leaving 10 bases between. The germline V gene encodes CDR1 ENHRY and CDR2 SYGVKD. CDR3 size: 11 residues. The CDR3 coding sequence is TGTGCCACGCGAGAGAGAGAGACCCAGTACTTC. Its protein is CATRERETQYF.

The chain has TRBV6-5 and TRBJ2-1, with D perhaps TRBD2 (5 bases). V was cut by 0 bases and J by 11 bases, with 17 bases left in between. The V gene's germline CDR1 is MNHEY and CDR2 SVGAGI. The CDR3 contains 15 residues. CDR3 loop: CASSYSRATQVQQFF. In nucleotides, the CDR3 is TGTGCCAGCAGTTACTCGAGGGCCACCCAAGTCCAGCAGTTCTTC.

The chain is built from TRBV28 and TRBJ2-7; D is unclear. The CDR3 has 15 residues. Trimming took off 5 bases at V and 4 bases at J, with 18 bases between the two ends. Germline CDR1 and CDR2: MDHEN and SYDVKM. The CDR3, as DNA: TGTGCCAGCAGTCCCATACACCTTAGGACGTACGAGCAGTACTTC. Translating gives CASSPIHLRTYEQYF.

This chain links TRBV12-3 or TRBV12-4 with TRBJ2-3; D not resolved. The CDR3 covers 16 residues. With 7 bases removed from V and 5 bases from J, the gap between germline ends came to 22 bases. The CDR3 nucleotides are TGTGCCAGCATGACGGAAGGCCAGCGTCGCGGAGATACGCAGTATTTT. This sequence encodes CASMTEGQRRGDTQYF.

The CDR3 region has the DNA TGCAGTGCTTACATCGGACTAGCGGGAGGGACCACAGATACGCAGTATTTT. Its protein product is CSAYIGLAGGTTDTQYF. This sequence joins TRBV20-1 and TRBJ2-3; 15 nucleotides align to TRBD2. Per the germline V gene, CDR1 is DFQATT and CDR2 is SNEGSKA (reference sequence). V shed 5 bases and J 2 bases; nucleotides not matched to a gene: 8. This CDR3 is 17 amino acids long.

V and J are TRBV29-1 and TRBJ2-7, with 8 positions matching TRBD1. Looked up from germline, CDR1 is SQVTM and CDR2 is ANQGSEA. V was clipped by 6 bases and J by 7 bases; unmatched bases: 14. This CDR3 contains 14 residues. DNA of the CDR3: TGCAGCGTCAGACAGGGGTTGGGCTCGGGGGAGCAGTACTTC. Amino acid sequence: CSVRQGLGSGEQYF.

This chain connects TRBV19 to TRBJ2-1; possibly TRBD1 for D (6 bases). The CDR3 consists of 12 residues. Germline loops: CDR1 LNHDA, CDR2 SQIVND (reference sequence). CDR3 sequence (DNA): TGTGCTAGTGGACAGCCCTACAATGAGCAGTTCTTC. This codes for CASGQPYNEQFF.

This clonotype was seen just once. The chain has TRBV10-3 and TRBJ2-3, with TRBD2 matching over 12 bases. Germline CDR1 is ENHRY and CDR2 is SYGVKD. CDR3 length: 16 amino acids. J gave up 4 bases and V 6 bases, and 8 bases lay outside the gene matches. Written as DNA, the CDR3 is TGTGCCATCAGCGGGTGGACTAGCGGGGTGTCAGATACGCAGTATTTT. Its translation: CAISGWTSGVSDTQYF.

A single count supports this clonotype. The J gene is TRBJ1-5, the V gene TRBV12-3 or TRBV12-4; D not certain. V lost 7 bases to trimming and J lost 4 bases, with 17 bases between them. This CDR3 contains 15 residues. CDR3 DNA sequence: TGTGCCAGCACCCCAAACCAGACACCGAATCAGCCCCAGCATTTT. Its protein product is CASTPNQTPNQPQHF.

The chain links TRBV6-6 to TRBJ1-5, with D tentatively TRBD1 (5 bases). Germline CDR1 is MNHNY and CDR2 is SVGAGI (reference sequence). V was pared by 2 bases and J by 7 bases, with 15 bases between. This CDR3 has 15 residues. The CDR3 sequence is CASSYELPGSQPQHF. The CDR3 DNA is TGTGCCAGCAGTTACGAGTTGCCAGGGAGCCAGCCCCAGCATTTT.

The gene calls are TRBV18 and TRBJ2-7; weak D call: TRBD1 (6 bases). Trimming shortened V by 2 bases and J by 4 bases, and 15 bases separated the two germline ends. The CDR3 runs 15 residues. Germline V lookup: CDR1 KGHSH, CDR2 LQKENI. This chain's CDR3 is CASSPGGVRTYEQYF. The CDR3 DNA is TGTGCCAGCTCACCAGGGGGCGTGAGGACTTACGAGCAGTACTTC.

The V gene is TRBV11-3, the J gene TRBJ2-1; D unresolved. The CDR3 has 13 amino acids. Germline V lookup: CDR1 SGHNT, CDR2 YENEEA. V lost 11 bases and J lost 0, with 11 bases in between. DNA for the CDR3: TGTGCCTCGGGTCTCAGCTCCTACAATGAGCAGTTCTTC. Protein: CASGLSSYNEQFF.

The J gene is TRBJ1-2, the V gene TRBV6-5; perhaps TRBD1 as D (6 bases). This CDR3 has 14 residues. Between the trimmed V and J ends, which lost 6 bases and 2 bases, there was a span of 13 bases. CDR1 MNHEY and CDR2 SVGAGI come from the germline V gene. The CDR3 spells CASSTGNSNYGYTF. CDR3 bases: TGTGCCAGCAGCACAGGGAACTCGAACTATGGCTACACCTTC.

The genes are TRBV19 and TRBJ1-1, with a possible D match to TRBD1 (5 bases). V was pared by 2 bases and J by 4 bases, with 11 bases between. Germline V gene sequence: CDR1 LNHDA, CDR2 SQIVND (reference sequence). The CDR3 has 14 amino acids. The DNA for the CDR3 is TGTGCCAGTAGTATACAGGGTTTGAGCACTGAAGCTTTCTTT. Its protein is CASSIQGLSTEAFF.

This chain uses TRBV27 with TRBJ2-5; D ambiguous. This CDR3 has 15 residues. Germline CDR1 is MNHEY and CDR2 is SMNVEV (reference sequence). Deletions cut 5 bases from V and 5 bases from J, with 18 bases between. Written as DNA, the CDR3 is TGTGCCAGCAGTCCCACACTAAGTACCTGGGAGACCCAGTACTTC. Its protein is CASSPTLSTWETQYF.

This chain links TRBV20-1 with TRBJ2-7; 7 bases match TRBD2. Germline loops: CDR1 DFQATT, CDR2 SNEGSKA (reference sequence). Trimming removed 6 bases from V and 0 bases from J; junction bases left unmatched: 17. The CDR3 length is 17 residues. The CDR3 nucleotides are TGCAGTGCGATCAGAGCCGGTGCAGCGGGGAGCTCCTACGAGCAGTACTTC. Encoded protein: CSAIRAGAAGSSYEQYF.

This clonotype came up once. This chain links TRBV27 with TRBJ1-2; the D gene is possibly TRBD1 (5 bases). The CDR3 is made up of 16 amino acids. Trimming pared 5 bases from V and 4 bases from J, leaving 20 bases between. Germline CDR1 MNHEY, CDR2 SMNVEV (reference sequence). The CDR3 is CASSTSETAYLYGYTF. The CDR3 DNA is TGTGCCAGCAGTACCTCTGAGACAGCCTATCTCTATGGCTACACCTTC.

This clonotype occurred a few times. This chain links TRBV4-3 with TRBJ2-1; TRBD2 is a possible D gene (6 bases). Trimming took 4 bases from V and 6 from J, leaving 13 bases between them. There are 14 residues in the CDR3. Germline V gene lookup returns CDR1 LGHNA and CDR2 YSLEER. The CDR3 sequence is CASSPRDGSNEQFF. The CDR3 region has the DNA TGCGCCAGCAGCCCACGGGACGGGAGCAATGAGCAGTTCTTC.

The chain carries TRBV7-8 and TRBJ2-1, with D perhaps TRBD1 (6 bases). This CDR3 has 16 amino acids. Germline CDR1 reads SGHVS; CDR2 reads FQNEAQ. The ends were cut back, 6 bases at V and 3 bases at J, with 18 bases in the middle. The CDR3 sequence: CASSTSTGMSYNEQFF. Written as DNA, the CDR3 is TGTGCCAGCAGTACTAGTACAGGGATGAGCTACAATGAGCAGTTCTTC. Full variable domain (remainder filled in from reference TRBV7-8 and TRBJ2-1): GAGVSQSPRYKVAKRGQDVALRCDPISGHVSLFWYQQALGQGPEFLTYFQNEAQLDKSGLPSDRFFAERPEGSVSTLKIQRTQQEDSAVYLCASSTSTGMSYNEQFFGPGTRLTVL.

This chain uses TRBV30 with TRBJ2-7, with 8 bases fitting TRBD1. Germline values: CDR1 GTSNPN, CDR2 SVGIG (reference sequence). The CDR3 contains 12 residues. V shed 2 bases and J 7 bases; nucleotides not matched to a gene: 4. CDR3 nucleotides: TGTGCCTGGAGTACCGGGACAGGTGAGCAGTACGTC. It translates to CAWSTGTGEQYV.